The 21 T cell receptor beta chains below all came from one sample that was sequenced in a study of blood T cell repertoires in COVID-19. Sequencing was performed with immunoSEQ multiplex PCR; in TCRdb, only in-frame clones are kept and a portion is missing. The data contain approximately 170,000 clones, about 88% of them singletons. The specimen was PBMCs or T cells enriched from blood (not recorded which). Receptor source: a woman aged 18-29 years who had recovered from COVID-19.

This clone showed up just a few times. The chain joins TRBV6-5 to TRBJ1-1, with unresolved D. Deletions cut 2 bases from V and 6 bases from J, with 16 bases between. The germline CDR1 and CDR2 sequences are MNHEY and SVGAGI. The CDR3 totals 15 residues. CDR3 nucleotides: TGTGCCAGCAGTTACGTGCAGGTGAACGCCGCTGAAGCTTTCTTT. Its protein product is CASSYVQVNAAEAFF.

This rearrangement joins TRBV9 to TRBJ2-7; D perhaps matches TRBD2 (7 bases). Germline V gene lookup returns CDR1 SGDLS and CDR2 YYNGEE. With 4 bases removed from V and 6 bases from J, the gap between germline ends came to 11 bases. The CDR3 length is 12 residues. CDR3 nucleotides: TGTGCCAGCAGCCCAGGGGAGGGCGAGCAGTACTTC. This gives the protein CASSPGEGEQYF.

The chain uses TRBV7-9 and TRBJ2-7; no definite D call. Germline V CDR1 and CDR2: SEHNR, FQNEAQ (reference sequence). This CDR3 is built from 14 residues. Trimming left V 6 bases short and J 4 bases short, with 16 bases between. The CDR3 protein is CASRETGVGYEQYF. CDR3 in DNA: TGTGCCAGCAGGGAAACGGGTGTTGGGTACGAGCAGTACTTC.

The chain carries TRBV27 and TRBJ1-4; TRBD1 agrees at 7 bases. The CDR3 is 16 amino acids. V trimming: 5 bases; J trimming: 8 bases; junction bases outside the gene matches: 14. Germline lookup yields CDR1 MNHEY and CDR2 SMNVEV (reference sequence). DNA for the CDR3: TGTGCCAGCAGTCCGGAACCGACAGGGTGGGAGGAAAAACTGTTTTTT. The encoded protein is CASSPEPTGWEEKLFF.

The chain has TRBV12-3 or TRBV12-4 and TRBJ2-7; D is ambiguous. CDR3 length: 12 residues. The V gene lost 5 bases and the J gene lost 6 bases, with 11 bases spanning the gap. In DNA form, the CDR3 reads TGTGCCAGCAGTCGGAGCTCGGGCGAGCAGTACTTC. It specifies CASSRSSGEQYF.

The chain uses TRBV27 and TRBJ2-3; TRBD1 matches 12 bases. CDR1 and CDR2 (germline): MNHEY, SMNVEV (reference sequence). The junction had 10 bases not matched to a gene; V was cut back by 8 bases and J by 4 bases. This CDR3 region has 16 residues. The CDR3 nucleotides are TGTGCCAGCGGCTGGACGGGACAGGGGGCCTCAGATACGCAGTATTTT. Translated: CASGWTGQGASDTQYF.

V is TRBV11-2 and J is TRBJ1-1; D is undetermined. The CDR3 totals 14 residues. Germline V gene data show CDR1 as SGHAT and CDR2 as FQNNGV. V shed 5 bases and J shed 2 bases, with 12 bases lying between them. The CDR3 bases are TGTGCCAGCAGCATGACACGATTTAACACTGAAGCTTTCTTT. Amino acid sequence: CASSMTRFNTEAFF. The full variable domain, its missing parts supplied by reference TRBV11-2 and TRBJ1-1, is EAGVAQSPRYKIIEKRQSVAFWCNPISGHATLYWYQQILGQGPKLLIQFQNNGVVDDSQLPKDRFSAERLKGVDSTLKIQPAKLEDSAVYLCASSMTRFNTEAFFGQGTRLTVV.

The rearrangement joins TRBV6-5 to TRBJ2-5, with a possible D match to TRBD2 (6 bases). Germline V gene lookup returns CDR1 MNHEY and CDR2 SVGAGI. Trimming removed 6 bases at V and 4 bases at J, with 12 bases between. The CDR3 is 13 residues long. This chain's CDR3 is CASRSGPGETQYF. The CDR3, as DNA: TGTGCCAGCAGGAGCGGGCCGGGAGAGACCCAGTACTTC.

V usage is TRBV4-1 and J usage is TRBJ1-6; no firm D call. The V end was cut by 4 bases, the J end by 7 bases, with 14 bases between. This CDR3 is built from 15 residues. In germline, CDR1 is MGHRA, CDR2 YSYEKL. This chain's CDR3 is CASSPPGMGNSPLHF. CDR3 in DNA: TGCGCCAGCAGCCCTCCGGGGATGGGGAATTCACCCCTCCACTTT.

The genes are TRBV30 and TRBJ1-2, with unresolved D. This CDR3 comprises 14 residues. Looked up from germline, CDR1 is GTSNPN and CDR2 is SVGIG (reference sequence). Between the trimmed V and J ends, which lost 2 bases and 8 bases, there was a span of 18 bases. CDR3 in amino acids: CAWSLTGVRGGYTF. The CDR3 DNA is TGTGCCTGGAGTCTCACCGGGGTCAGAGGAGGCTACACCTTC.

This clone was seen just once. This chain joins TRBV27 and TRBJ1-1, with D unclear. Trimming pared 6 bases from V and 0 bases from J, leaving 11 bases between. This CDR3 is built from 14 residues. CDR1 and CDR2 (germline): MNHEY, SMNVEV (reference sequence). This CDR3 is CASSRRGMNTEAFF. Here the CDR3 DNA reads TGTGCCAGCAGCCGACGAGGAATGAACACTGAAGCTTTCTTT.

J is TRBJ2-1 and V is TRBV14; 8 nucleotides align to TRBD2. Looked up from germline, CDR1 is SGHDN and CDR2 is FVKESK. The CDR3 spans 16 residues. V lost 0 bases and J lost 8; bases outside the gene matches: 9. Written as DNA, the CDR3 is TGTGCCAGCAGCCAAGAGAGCGGGAGTAGGAATGATGAGCAGTTCTTC. Residues: CASSQESGSRNDEQFF.

The CDR3 sequence is CAWRPVLNTEAFF. The CDR3 DNA follows: TGTGCCTGGAGGCCAGTGTTGAACACTGAAGCTTTCTTT. The chain has TRBV30 and TRBJ1-1; D gene unclear. The CDR3 spans 13 residues. Germline values: CDR1 GTSNPN, CDR2 SVGIG (reference sequence). The V end was cut by 3 bases, the J end by 0 bases, with 8 bases between. The entire variable domain, with the rest obtained from reference TRBV30 and TRBJ1-1, is as follows: SQTIHQWPATLVQPVGSPLSLECTVEGTSNPNLYWYRQAAGRGLQLLFYSVGIGQISSEVPQNLSASRPQDRQFILSSKKLLLSDSGFYLCAWRPVLNTEAFFGQGTRLTVV.

The chain uses TRBV3-1 (or the pseudogene TRBV3-2) and TRBJ2-3, with no clear D. The V and J ends lost 0 bases and 5 bases respectively, with 12 bases between them. CDR1 is LGHDT and CDR2 is YNNKEL in the germline V gene (reference sequence). The CDR3 loop spans 15 amino acids. The chain's CDR3 is CASSQEGQPLDTQYF. DNA of the CDR3: TGTGCCAGCAGCCAAGAGGGCCAGCCTTTAGATACGCAGTATTTT.

The chain is built from TRBV6-1 and TRBJ1-5; D unresolved. V lost 3 bases, J lost 7 bases, and 13 bases lay in between. The CDR3 has 14 residues. From germline, CDR1 is MNHNS and CDR2 SASEGT. The CDR3 DNA reads TGTGCCAGCAGTGAGATCGGAGTTGGGCAGCCCCAGCATTTT. It codes for CASSEIGVGQPQHF.

The rearrangement joins TRBV5-4 to TRBJ2-1, with 14 bases that match TRBD2. CDR1 and CDR2 from the germline V gene are SGHNT and YYREEE (reference sequence). Trimming cost V 4 bases and J 6 bases; bases outside gene matches: 6. The length of the CDR3 is 16 residues. The CDR3 DNA reads TGTGCCAGCAGCATCCCCGGGACTAGCGGGGGCAATGAGCAGTTCTTC. This translates into CASSIPGTSGGNEQFF.

This sequence joins TRBV19 and TRBJ2-7; 11 nucleotides match TRBD1. J lost 7 bases, V lost 1 base, and 6 bases had no gene match. Germline assignment: CDR1 LNHDA and CDR2 SQIVND (reference sequence). There are 15 residues in the CDR3. CDR3 sequence (DNA): TGTGCCAGTAGTATAGGCGGACAGGGGGCATGGGAGCAGTACTTC. Protein sequence: CASSIGGQGAWEQYF. Complete variable domain (other parts from reference TRBV19 and TRBJ2-7): DGGITQSPKYLFRKEGQNVTLSCEQNLNHDAMYWYRQDPGQGLRLIYYSQIVNDFQKGDIAEGYSVSREKKESFPLTVTSAQKNPTAFYLCASSIGGQGAWEQYFGPGTRLTVT.

This chain links TRBV18 with TRBJ2-1; D is possibly TRBD1 (5 bases). This CDR3 spans 14 amino acids. Deletions cut 4 bases from V and 5 bases from J, with 12 bases between. The germline V gene encodes CDR1 KGHSH and CDR2 LQKENI. CDR3 sequence (DNA): TGTGCCAGCTCACGCTCAGGGCTGAACAATGAGCAGTTCTTC. Its protein product is CASSRSGLNNEQFF. Supplemented by reference TRBV18 and TRBJ2-1, the full variable domain reads NAGVMQNPRHLVRRRGQEARLRCSPMKGHSHVYWYRQLPEEGLKFMVYLQKENIIDESGMPKERFSAEFPKEGPSILRIQQVVRGDSAAYFCASSRSGLNNEQFFGPGTRLTVL.

V usage is TRBV28 and J usage is TRBJ2-7; D is perhaps TRBD2 (7 bases). Germline-derived CDR1 and CDR2 are MDHEN and SYDVKM. Deletions cut 7 bases from V and 0 bases from J, with 16 bases between. The CDR3 contains 15 residues. The CDR3 loop reads CASTRGGTASYEQYF. CDR3 nucleotide sequence: TGTGCCAGCACCAGGGGAGGGACGGCCTCCTACGAGCAGTACTTC.

The V call is TRBV28, the J call TRBJ2-5; D unclear. The germline CDR1 and CDR2 sequences are MDHEN and SYDVKM. V gave up 6 bases and J gave up 0 bases, with 11 bases separating them. The CDR3 is 14 residues long. CDR3 DNA: TGTGCCAGCAGCCTGACACCGTACCAAGAGACCCAGTACTTC. Translating gives CASSLTPYQETQYF.

This clone is a singleton in its sample. The V and J genes are TRBV10-3 and TRBJ2-5; 9 bases map to TRBD1. The CDR3 consists of 15 residues. J was trimmed by 5 bases and V by 4 bases; bases with no gene match: 8. CDR1 and CDR2 (germline): ENHRY, SYGVKD. The CDR3 loop reads CAISGTGTGWETQYF. DNA for the CDR3: TGTGCCATCAGTGGAACCGGGACAGGGTGGGAGACCCAGTACTTC.